This T cell receptor beta chain was identified during a study of T cell repertoires in cytomegalovirus infection. Study context: TCR beta signatures that were public indicated CMV infection and matching HLA type.

Germline V gene sequence: CDR1 LNHDA, CDR2 SQIVND (reference sequence). V trimming: 6 bases; J trimming: 5 bases; junction bases outside the gene matches: 10. This CDR3 has 16 amino acids. This clonotype has just a few counts. The antigen remains undetermined. TCRdb re-called the reads with MiXCR, one entry per CDR3 protein. The repertoire holds about 280,000 distinct CDR3 sequences, with about 20% as singletons. The TCR comes from a human donor in good health (CMV status not recorded). Some clones in this sample may be carry-over from other donors' samples. The sample consisted of cultured PBMCs, taken from culture after CMV antigen stimulation. The chain employs TRBV19 and TRBJ1-5; 10 nucleotides line up with TRBD1. DNA for the CDR3: TGTGCCAGTAGACGGGGGACCGGGACAGGGGATCAGCCCCAGCATTTT. Encoded protein: CASRRGTGTGDQPQHF.